This is a list of T cell receptor beta chains from one sample in a study of cytomegalovirus exposure and HLA in healthy donors. Using immunoSEQ multiplex PCR, the repertoire was profiled, and TCRdb retains in-frame clones only, with some absent. The sample contains roughly 150,000 clones, almost 80% of which appear only once. Sequences were obtained from PBMCs. Source of these receptors: a man younger than 45 in good health and CMV-seronegative. CDR3s include the opening cysteine and the closing phenylalanine or tryptophan. The D gene is left open where the match is weak. The size field is filled for only some rows; it gives once, few, many or a size class.

TRBV2,TRBJ1-4,.,.,TGTGCCAGCACCCCACGCCGCGGGACCCTGAGAGAAAAACTGTTTTTT,CASTPRRGTLREKLFF
TRBV19,TRBJ1-4,.,.,TGTGCCAGTAGTATTTGGGGGCACACTAATGAAAAACTGTTTTTT,CASSIWGHTNEKLFF
TRBV7-9,TRBJ2-7,TRBD1,few,TGTGCCAGCACCCGGACAGGGTCGTTCCGGGAGTCCCCCTACGAGCAGTACTTC,CASTRTGSFRESPYEQYF
TRBV28,TRBJ1-1,.,.,TGTGCCAGCAGAACCGGGGGGGGGCGCGGCACTGAAGCTTTCTTT,CASRTGGGRGTEAFF
TRBV6-6,TRBJ2-7,.,.,TGTGCCAGCCGAACCTCTCGAGGCAGGGGTTTGGACGAGCAGTACTTC,CASRTSRGRGLDEQYF
TRBV5-1,TRBJ1-5,TRBD1,few,TGCGCCAGCAGCTTAGGGACAGCCGATAGCAATCAGCCCCAGCATTTT,CASSLGTADSNQPQHF
TRBV28,TRBJ2-7,.,.,TGTGCCAGCAGTTTGCAGGGGATCTCCTACGAGCAGTACTTC,CASSLQGISYEQYF
TRBV7-3,TRBJ2-1,.,few,TGTGCCAGCAGCCGGTCGGCGGATCCGATTTCTGACAATGAGCAGTTCTTC,CASSRSADPISDNEQFF
TRBV6-5,TRBJ1-2,TRBD1,.,TGTGCCAGCAGGTCCGGGACAGGGGCCAATGGCTACACCTTC,CASRSGTGANGYTF
TRBV6-6,TRBJ1-2,.,.,TGTGCCAGCAGTTTTACAGACGGCCCCTATGGCTACACCTTC,CASSFTDGPYGYTF
TRBV27,TRBJ1-2,.,.,TGTGCCAGCAGTTTTCAGGGAAATGGCTACACCTTC,CASSFQGNGYTF
TRBV28,TRBJ2-4,TRBD1,.,TGTGCCAGCAACTTAGGGCCTACAGGGGTCCGAGGCTTTCAGTACTTC,CASNLGPTGVRGFQYF
TRBV6-6,TRBJ2-1,.,.,TGTGCCAGCAGTTACTCCGACAATGAGCAGTTCTTC,CASSYSDNEQFF
TRBV9,TRBJ1-1,TRBD1,.,TGTGCCAGCAGCGGTCGACAGGGATGGGCGAACACTGAAGCTTTCTTT,CASSGRQGWANTEAFF
TRBV9,TRBJ1-5,.,.,TGTGCCAGCAGCGTAGGCGGTTCAAGCAATCAGCCCCAGCATTTT,CASSVGGSSNQPQHF
TRBV29-1,TRBJ1-1,.,.,TGCAGCGTTGCGACAATTGAAGCTTTCTTT,CSVATIEAFF
TRBV5-1,TRBJ1-4,TRBD1,.,TGCGCCAGCAGCCTAGGACAGGGAGCAACTAATGAAAAACTGTTTTTT,CASSLGQGATNEKLFF
TRBV5-1,TRBJ1-5,.,.,TGCGCCAGCAGCTTGGGTACCCCCGAGGGCAATCAGCCCCAGCATTTT,CASSLGTPEGNQPQHF
TRBV11-2,TRBJ2-1,TRBD1,few,TGTGCCAGCAGCACCTGGACAGGGAGGAATGAGCAGTTCTTC,CASSTWTGRNEQFF
TRBV5-4,TRBJ2-7,TRBD2,.,TGTGCCAGCAGCTTGGGGGGACTAGCGGGGGGCTACGAGCAGTACTTC,CASSLGGLAGGYEQYF
TRBV6-6,TRBJ2-1,TRBD1,.,TGTGCCAGCAGTCAACAGGGGGTCTCATACAATGAGCAGTTCTTC,CASSQQGVSYNEQFF
TRBV4-3,TRBJ1-2,.,.,TGCGCCAGCAGCCAAGATACAGGCGATAACTATGGCTACACCTTC,CASSQDTGDNYGYTF
TRBV28,TRBJ2-1,.,.,TGTGCCAGCACCGACCCCACTACTAGGGGGTTGAATGAGCAGTTCTTC,CASTDPTTRGLNEQFF
TRBV21-1,TRBJ2-2,.,.,TGTGCCAGCAGTCAAGAGGGAGGACAGGGGAACACCGGGGAGCTGTTTTTT,CASSQEGGQGNTGELFF
TRBV7-9,TRBJ1-2,.,.,TGTTCCAGCAGCTCCTCCGGGTCCGAAGGAGGCTACACCTTC,CSSSSSGSEGGYTF
TRBV30,TRBJ1-2,.,.,TGTGCCTGGAGTGAACCTGGCCCTTTACTATTCAACTATGGCTACACCTTC,CAWSEPGPLLFNYGYTF
TRBV5-1,TRBJ2-3,.,.,TGCGCCAGCAGTCCAACAGGACAACGCACAGATACGCAGTATTTT,CASSPTGQRTDTQYF
TRBV30,TRBJ1-6,TRBD1,.,TGTGCCTGGAGTAGGGGACAGGGGGTATTCAGAAGGAATTCACCCCTCCACTTT,CAWSRGQGVFRRNSPLHF
TRBV12-5,TRBJ1-5,TRBD1,.,TGTGCTAGTGGTCATGGACAGGGGGCCGTTGGCAATCAGCCCCAGCATTTT,CASGHGQGAVGNQPQHF
TRBV28,TRBJ2-5,TRBD2,.,TGTGCCAGCAGTCAAGGGGGAGCGGGGGGTTCGAAGACCCAGTACTTC,CASSQGGAGGSKTQYF
TRBV29-1,TRBJ2-2,TRBD1,once,TGCAGCGGACGGGACAGGGCCACCGGGGAGCTGTTTTTT,CSGRDRATGELFF
TRBV4-3,TRBJ1-1,TRBD1,few,TGCGCCAGCAGCCTCAGGGGGGACACTGAAGCTTTCTTT,CASSLRGDTEAFF
TRBV18,TRBJ2-1,.,.,TGTGCCAGCTCACCTCAGGAAGACAATGAGCAGTTCTTC,CASSPQEDNEQFF
TRBV4-3,TRBJ2-1,TRBD1,.,TGCGCCAGCAGCCAAGTTTGGAGACAGGGCTACAATGAGCAGTTCTTC,CASSQVWRQGYNEQFF
TRBV11-2,TRBJ2-1,TRBD2,few,TGTGCCAGCAGCTCCTTAGCGGGGGGTCTGTCCTACAATGAGCAGTTCTTC,CASSSLAGGLSYNEQFF
TRBV28,TRBJ1-5,.,.,TGTGCCAGCAGTTCAGGGCTCAATCAGCCCCAGCATTTT,CASSSGLNQPQHF
TRBV5-6,TRBJ2-5,TRBD1,.,TGTGCCAGCAGCCAAGAATACAGGGGACCCCAAGAGACCCAGTACTTC,CASSQEYRGPQETQYF
TRBV18,TRBJ2-7,TRBD2,.,TGTGCCAGCTCACCACTCCTAGCGGGAGAGGCCCTCTACGAGCAGTACTTC,CASSPLLAGEALYEQYF
TRBV18,TRBJ1-1,.,.,TGTGCCAGCTCACCAGAGAGTGGAGGGCGGACTGAAGCTTTCTTT,CASSPESGGRTEAFF
TRBV19,TRBJ1-2,TRBD1,few,TGTGCCAGTAGTAAGGGGACAGAGAATTCCCTCTATGGCTACACCTTC,CASSKGTENSLYGYTF
TRBV30,TRBJ1-1,.,few,TGTGCCTGGATAATTAGTTGGCGGTCGCCTGAAGCTTTCTTT,CAWIISWRSPEAFF
TRBV10-3,TRBJ2-7,TRBD2,.,TGTGCCATCAGTGATAGCGGGAGTTTTGAGCAGTACTTC,CAISDSGSFEQYF
TRBV28,TRBJ1-4,.,once,TGTGCCAGCTTGGGGGGGGCTAATGAAAAACTGTTTTTT,CASLGGANEKLFF
TRBV7-8,TRBJ2-7,TRBD2,once,TGTGCCAGCAGCCTACTAGCGGGACCTACCTACGAGCAGTACTTC,CASSLLAGPTYEQYF
TRBV7-3,TRBJ2-2,.,once,TGTGCCAGCAGCTTATCCGTGGGAGGTTGGACCGGGGAGCTGTTTTTT,CASSLSVGGWTGELFF
TRBV19,TRBJ1-5,.,.,TGTGCCAGTAGTATTCAGGGATATCAGCCCCAGCATTTT,CASSIQGYQPQHF
TRBV9,TRBJ2-5,TRBD1,.,TGTGCCAGCAGCGTAGAGGGGACAGGGGCAAGAAAGACCCAGTACTTC,CASSVEGTGARKTQYF
TRBV30,TRBJ2-1,.,.,TGTGCCTGGAGGTTAATGCGGGTTAATGAGCAGTTCTTC,CAWRLMRVNEQFF
TRBV19,TRBJ1-4,.,few,TGTGCCAGTAGTCCACAGGGTGGTGAAAAACTGTTTTTT,CASSPQGGEKLFF
TRBV10-3,TRBJ2-7,TRBD2,.,TGTGCCATCAGTGAGTCCGTGATAGCGGGAGTACGCGAGCAGTACTTC,CAISESVIAGVREQYF
TRBV15,TRBJ2-5,TRBD1,.,TGTGCCACCAGCGAGGACAGGGTTGTTTGGGAGCAGTACTTC,CATSEDRVVWEQYF
TRBV30,TRBJ2-1,.,few,TGTGCCTGGAGTGTCGGTGGAGGGGGGGTCCGCAATGAGCAGTTCTTC,CAWSVGGGGVRNEQFF
TRBV6-5,TRBJ1-1,.,.,TGTGCCAGCAGTTTAGGGGATAACACTGAAGCTTTCTTT,CASSLGDNTEAFF
TRBV7-2,TRBJ2-7,TRBD2,.,TGTGCCAGCACCCGGGGGAGGGTCAACGAGCAGTACTTC,CASTRGRVNEQYF
TRBV5-4,TRBJ2-7,TRBD2,few,TGTGCCAGCAGCGTCCGGACTAGCGGCACCTACGAGCAGTACTTC,CASSVRTSGTYEQYF
TRBV11-3,TRBJ2-5,.,.,TGTGCCAGCAGCTCCCCCCCCCTGGAGACCCAGTACTTC,CASSSPPLETQYF
TRBV28,TRBJ2-7,.,few,TGTGCCAGCAGTCTCCCCATCCCCGGTGGAGTGGGGTCGGACAACGAGCAGTACTTC,CASSLPIPGGVGSDNEQYF
TRBV7-2,TRBJ2-1,.,.,TGTGCCAGCAGCCGGGTGGAGCGGAGCTCCTACAATGAGCAGTTCTTC,CASSRVERSSYNEQFF